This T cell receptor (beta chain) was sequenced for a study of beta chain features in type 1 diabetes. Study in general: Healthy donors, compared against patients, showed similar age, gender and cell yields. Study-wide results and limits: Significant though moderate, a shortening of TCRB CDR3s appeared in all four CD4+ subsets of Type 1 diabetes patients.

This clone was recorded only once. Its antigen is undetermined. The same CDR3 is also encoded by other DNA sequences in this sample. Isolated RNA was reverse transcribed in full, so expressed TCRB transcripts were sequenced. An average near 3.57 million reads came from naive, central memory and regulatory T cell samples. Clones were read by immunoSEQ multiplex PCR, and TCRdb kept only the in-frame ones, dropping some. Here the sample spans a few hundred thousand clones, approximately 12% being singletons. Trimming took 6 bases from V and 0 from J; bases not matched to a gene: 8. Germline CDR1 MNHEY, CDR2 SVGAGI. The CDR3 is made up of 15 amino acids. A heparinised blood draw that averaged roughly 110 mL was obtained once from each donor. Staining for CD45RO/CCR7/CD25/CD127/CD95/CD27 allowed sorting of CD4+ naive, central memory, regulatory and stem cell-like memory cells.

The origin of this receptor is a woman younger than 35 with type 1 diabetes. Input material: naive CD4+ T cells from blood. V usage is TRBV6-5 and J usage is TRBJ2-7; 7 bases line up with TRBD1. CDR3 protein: CASSRDRDSSYEQYF. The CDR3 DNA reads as TGTGCCAGCAGCCGAGACCGGGACAGCTCCTACGAGCAGTACTTC.